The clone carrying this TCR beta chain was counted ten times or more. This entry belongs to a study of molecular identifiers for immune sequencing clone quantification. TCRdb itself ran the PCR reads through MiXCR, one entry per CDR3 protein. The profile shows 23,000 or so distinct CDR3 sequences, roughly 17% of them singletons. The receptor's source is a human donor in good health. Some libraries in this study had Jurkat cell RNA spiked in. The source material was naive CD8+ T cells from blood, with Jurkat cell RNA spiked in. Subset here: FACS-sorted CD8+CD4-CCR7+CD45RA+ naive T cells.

The CDR3 is CSATSPRLDQGSHTF. In nucleotides, the CDR3 is TGCAGTGCTACCTCCCCACGGTTGGACCAGGGTAGCCACACCTTC. The chain links TRBV20-1 to TRBJ1-2, with D possibly being TRBD1 (5 bases). CDR1 and CDR2 (germline): DFQATT, SNEGSKA (reference sequence). The CDR3 is 15 residues long. V gave up 4 bases and J gave up 12 bases, with 27 bases separating them.